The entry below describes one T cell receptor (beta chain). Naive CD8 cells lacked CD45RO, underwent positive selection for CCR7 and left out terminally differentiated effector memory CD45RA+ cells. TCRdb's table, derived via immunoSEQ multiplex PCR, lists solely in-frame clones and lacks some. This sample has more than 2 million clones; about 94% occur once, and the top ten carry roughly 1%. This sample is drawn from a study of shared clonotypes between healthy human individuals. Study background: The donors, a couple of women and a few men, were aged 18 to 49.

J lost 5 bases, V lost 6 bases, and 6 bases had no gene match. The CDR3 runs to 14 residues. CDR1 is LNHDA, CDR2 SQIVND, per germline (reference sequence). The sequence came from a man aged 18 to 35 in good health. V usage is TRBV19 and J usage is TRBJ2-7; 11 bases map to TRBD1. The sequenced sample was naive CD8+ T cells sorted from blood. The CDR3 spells CASSYGQGANEQYF. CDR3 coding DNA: TGTGCCAGTAGCTATGGACAGGGGGCGAACGAGCAGTACTTC.